This T cell receptor (beta chain) was sequenced in a study of blood T cell repertoires in COVID-19. Across the whole study: T cells, B-cell-depleted T cells, or PBMCs provided the cDNA or gDNA that served as material.

Germline CDR1 reads LNHDA; CDR2 reads SQIVND (reference sequence). The CDR3 runs 16 residues. The junction had 10 bases not matched to a gene; V was cut back by 4 bases and J by 5 bases. Produced via immunoSEQ multiplex PCR; TCRdb's table is partial and in-frame only. This sample yields about 17,000 clones, of which approximately 78% are seen a single time; approximately 8.4% belongs to the top ten. The chain joins TRBV19 to TRBJ1-4; 7 bases fit TRBD1. The clonotype originates from a man aged 55 to 70 with acute or convalescent COVID-19. Sequences were obtained from peripheral blood. The CDR3 here is CASSTQMTGINEKLFF. The CDR3 coding sequence is TGTGCCAGTAGTACCCAAATGACAGGGATAAATGAAAAACTGTTTTTT.